Below are 27 T cell receptor beta chains sequenced from a single sample in a study of shared clonotypes between healthy human individuals. Repertoires were generated with immunoSEQ multiplex PCR, while TCRdb's copy carries only in-frame clones and drops some. The sample carries about 710,000 clones, roughly 72% recorded once. The source material was memory CD4+ T cells sorted from blood. Subset specified: CD45RA-negative fraction. The receptor source for this set is a woman in her 30s in good health.

This rearrangement joins TRBV28 to TRBJ1-1, with a weak D call TRBD1 (5 bases). The CDR3 totals 12 residues. Germline V gives CDR1 MDHEN, CDR2 SYDVKM. Trimming removed 4 bases from V and 10 bases from J, with 13 bases in between. The CDR3 bases are TGTGCCAGCAGTTCCGCCACCGGGGGAGCTTTCTTT. Translated: CASSSATGGAFF.

This clone was seen a handful of times. This sequence joins TRBV4-2 and TRBJ2-1; TRBD1 matches at 9 bases. The CDR3 loop spans 17 amino acids. With V trimmed by 6 bases and J by 4 bases, 13 bases remained unmatched. The germline V gene encodes CDR1 LGHNA and CDR2 YNFKEQ. The CDR3 loop is CASRLGQGATSYNEQFF. Written as DNA, the CDR3 is TGTGCCAGCAGACTGGGACAGGGAGCGACTAGTTACAATGAGCAGTTCTTC.

The chain combines TRBV27 with TRBJ2-2; 9 bases are a match to TRBD2. Germline CDR1 is MNHEY and CDR2 is SMNVEV (reference sequence). The CDR3 is 16 residues long. V was pared by 8 bases and J by 7 bases, with 14 bases of the junction left unmatched. CDR3 bases: TGTGCCAGCCTTATGTTCGGTAGCGGGAGAAACGGGGAGCTGTTTTTT. Encoded protein: CASLMFGSGRNGELFF.

The chain couples TRBV28 to TRBJ2-4; no clear D. Germline V gives CDR1 MDHEN, CDR2 SYDVKM. V dropped 3 bases and J dropped 5 bases, with 8 bases sitting between them. The CDR3 is made up of 13 amino acids. The CDR3 DNA sequence: TGTGCCAGCAGTTTTTTTCTGCAAAACATTCAGTACTTC. Protein sequence: CASSFFLQNIQYF.

V gene TRBV2 combines with J gene TRBJ2-3; 12 nucleotides line up with TRBD2. Germline trimming cut 8 bases from V and 2 bases from J; bases unmatched to any gene: 8. The CDR3 is 16 amino acids. Germline CDR1 SNHLY, CDR2 FYNNEI. CDR3: CASRARTSGVTDTQYF. The DNA of the CDR3 is TGTGCCAGCCGTGCCCGGACTAGCGGGGTCACAGATACGCAGTATTTT.

This chain uses TRBV2 with TRBJ1-2; D is undetermined. The V end lost 6 bases, the J end lost 8 bases, and 19 bases lay between the germline ends. The CDR3 consists of 14 residues. The germline CDR1 and CDR2 sequences are SNHLY and FYNNEI. CDR3 bases: TGTGCCAGCAGGCTCTCCGAGGGCTCCGGGGGCTACACCTTC. Its translation: CASRLSEGSGGYTF.

With regard to this clone: Additional DNA sequences in this sample encode the identical CDR3. For the CDR3, the DNA is TGTGCCAGCAGCTTAGGCGGCGATCAGCCCCAGCATTTT. This gives the protein CASSLGGDQPQHF. The chain is built from TRBV11-2 and TRBJ1-5; D is ambiguous. V was clipped by 1 base and J by 5 bases, with 6 bases between them. Germline-derived CDR1 and CDR2 are SGHAT and FQNNGV. This CDR3 region has 13 residues.

CDR3 DNA sequence: TGTGCCAGCAGACTCGGCTCCTATGGCTACACCTTC. Translation: CASRLGSYGYTF. V is TRBV28 and J is TRBJ1-2; D unresolved. The length of the CDR3 is 12 residues. Trimming removed 6 bases at V and 4 bases at J, with 9 bases between. From germline, CDR1 is MDHEN and CDR2 SYDVKM.

This clone was observed at least ten times. The V gene is TRBV11-2, the J gene TRBJ1-2, with TRBD1 matching 11 bases. The V segment lost 8 bases and the J segment 7 bases; nucleotides outside the gene matches: 15. Germline-derived CDR1 and CDR2 are SGHAT and FQNNGV. The CDR3 spans 16 residues. The CDR3 protein is CASGWTGGDPGAGYTF. DNA of the CDR3: TGTGCCAGCGGGTGGACAGGGGGCGACCCGGGGGCTGGCTACACCTTC.

The CDR3 bases are TGCGCCAGCAGCCAAGATCGGCTAGCGGGAGGGCCGAGGGTCAAAAACATTCAGTACTTC. Protein: CASSQDRLAGGPRVKNIQYF. This chain connects TRBV4-1 to TRBJ2-4; 12 positions agree with TRBD2. Germline trimming cut 0 bases from V and 3 bases from J; bases unmatched to any gene: 12. Germline CDR1 reads MGHRA; CDR2 reads YSYEKL. This CDR3 is 20 amino acids long.

The V gene is TRBV5-1, the J gene TRBJ2-1; D is possibly TRBD1 (5 bases). This CDR3 spans 14 amino acids. Germline V gives CDR1 SGHRS, CDR2 YFSETQ. V lost 0 bases, J lost 6 bases, and 10 bases lay in between. CDR3 residues: CASSLGQPGNEQFF. The CDR3 nucleotides are TGCGCCAGCAGCTTGGGACAGCCGGGCAATGAGCAGTTCTTC.

The rearrangement links TRBV29-1 to TRBJ2-7; 10 bases fit TRBD2. Germline V gives CDR1 SQVTM, CDR2 ANQGSEA. J was trimmed by 3 bases and V by 6 bases; bases with no gene match: 5. This CDR3 has 13 residues. The CDR3 DNA reads as TGCAGCGTCCTAGCGGGAGCGAACTACGAGCAGTACTTC. Translating it yields CSVLAGANYEQYF.

This sequence joins TRBV11-2 and TRBJ2-2; D is tentatively TRBD1 or TRBD2 (6 bases each). Germline CDR1 and CDR2: SGHAT and FQNNGV. This CDR3 contains 15 residues. Trimming pared 0 bases from V and 4 bases from J, leaving 9 bases between. CDR3 sequence: CASSLETGATGELFF. Here the CDR3 DNA reads TGTGCCAGCAGCTTAGAAACGGGGGCCACCGGGGAGCTGTTTTTT.

The chain is built from TRBV9 and TRBJ2-2; 8 bases match TRBD1. V was clipped by 0 bases and J by 3 bases; unmatched bases: 4. There are 16 residues in the CDR3. Germline CDR1 is SGDLS and CDR2 is YYNGEE. The CDR3: CASSVAQGADTGELFF. As DNA, the CDR3 is TGTGCCAGCAGCGTAGCCCAGGGGGCTGACACCGGGGAGCTGTTTTTT. The full variable domain, its missing parts supplied by reference TRBV9 and TRBJ2-2, is DSGVTQTPKHLITATGQRVTLRCSPRSGDLSVYWYQQSLDQGLQFLIQYYNGEERAKGNILERFSAQQFPDLHSELNLSSLELGDSALYFCASSVAQGADTGELFFGEGSRLTVL.

The chain links TRBV6-6 to TRBJ2-1, with 9 bases lining up with TRBD2. The CDR3 spans 14 residues. Germline assignment: CDR1 MNHNY and CDR2 SVGAGI (reference sequence). V was pared by 6 bases and J by 8 bases, with 8 bases of the junction left unmatched. In nucleotides, the CDR3 is TGTGCCAGCAGACTTAGCGGGAGTGAAGATGAGCAGTTCTTC. Protein product: CASRLSGSEDEQFF.

V gene TRBV5-1 combines with J gene TRBJ2-3; weak D call: TRBD2 (7 bases). Germline CDR1 reads SGHRS; CDR2 reads YFSETQ. With 4 bases removed from V and 4 bases from J, the gap between germline ends came to 13 bases. The CDR3 has 14 amino acids. The CDR3 here is CASSLTGGPDTQYF. CDR3 nucleotides: TGCGCCAGCAGCCTGACGGGGGGCCCAGATACGCAGTATTTT.

The chain has TRBV11-1 and TRBJ2-1; D may be TRBD2 (6 bases). Per germline, CDR1 SGHAT and CDR2 FQDESV (reference sequence). The V end was cut by 5 bases, the J end by 7 bases, with 15 bases between. The CDR3 has 14 residues. The CDR3 sequence is CASSLPLAMNEQFF. The CDR3 coding sequence is TGTGCCAGCAGCCTCCCTCTAGCGATGAATGAGCAGTTCTTC.

The V gene is TRBV5-1, the J gene TRBJ2-3, with 9 bases identical to TRBD2. CDR3 length: 14 residues. Germline V CDR1 and CDR2: SGHRS, YFSETQ. Trimming at V came to 0 bases and at J to 5 bases, leaving 1 base not matched to a gene. CDR3 bases: TGCGCCAGCAGCTTGGGACTAGCGGAAGATACGCAGTATTTT. Protein: CASSLGLAEDTQYF.

The V call is TRBV5-4, the J call TRBJ1-2; 7 bases align to TRBD1. Germline-derived CDR1 and CDR2 are SGHNT and YYREEE (reference sequence). The CDR3 extends over 13 amino acids. With V trimmed by 3 bases and J by 4 bases, 3 bases remained unmatched. CDR3 nucleotides: TGTGCCAGCAGCTCCGGGACAGTCTATGGCTACACCTTC. Protein product: CASSSGTVYGYTF.

The rearrangement joins TRBV28 to TRBJ2-5; D possibly corresponds to TRBD2 (6 bases). The germline V gene has CDR1 MDHEN and CDR2 SYDVKM. V shed 2 bases and J shed 5 bases, with 12 bases lying between them. This CDR3 has 14 residues. CDR3 sequence reads: CASSLMASVETQYF. CDR3 sequence (DNA): TGTGCCAGCAGTTTAATGGCTAGCGTGGAGACCCAGTACTTC.

This clone has ten or more counts. The gene calls are TRBV27 and TRBJ1-5; 8 nucleotides agree with TRBD1. With 5 bases clipped from V and 7 bases from J, the junction kept 7 bases outside the gene matches. The germline V gene has CDR1 MNHEY and CDR2 SMNVEV (reference sequence). The CDR3 covers 14 residues. The CDR3 DNA reads TGTGCCAGCAGTAGGCAGGGGGCGGGACAGCCCCAGCATTTT. It specifies CASSRQGAGQPQHF.

The chain uses TRBV9 and TRBJ2-2; 10 bases align to TRBD2. V lost 0 bases and J lost 2; bases outside the gene matches: 1. The germline CDR1 and CDR2 sequences are SGDLS and YYNGEE. The CDR3 has 16 residues. CDR3 DNA sequence: TGTGCCAGCAGCGTAGGGACTAGCGGTAACACCGGGGAGCTGTTTTTT. It translates to CASSVGTSGNTGELFF.

The V and J genes are TRBV28 and TRBJ2-2; D is possibly TRBD2 (5 bases). Trimming took 3 bases from V and 5 from J, leaving 10 bases between them. Germline V CDR1 and CDR2: MDHEN, SYDVKM. This CDR3 has 14 amino acids. The CDR3 DNA reads TGTGCCAGCAGTTTCGTTGGGGAGACCGGGGAGCTGTTTTTT. This gives the protein CASSFVGETGELFF.

This rearrangement joins TRBV30 to TRBJ1-5; weak D call: TRBD1 (5 bases). Trimming pared 1 base from V and 0 bases from J, leaving 10 bases between. CDR1 and CDR2 from the germline V gene are GTSNPN and SVGIG (reference sequence). The CDR3 sequence is 15 residues long. For the CDR3, the DNA is TGTGCCTGGAGTGACAGGCCTTATAGCAATCAGCCCCAGCATTTT. Encoded protein: CAWSDRPYSNQPQHF.

This clone was recorded many times. The V gene is TRBV7-9, the J gene TRBJ2-3, with 16 bases matching TRBD2. CDR1 is SEHNR, CDR2 FQNEAQ, per germline (reference sequence). V dropped 4 bases and J dropped 4; count of bases not matched to a gene: 8. This CDR3 comprises 18 residues. DNA of the CDR3: TGTGCCAGCAGCTCGGGACTAGCGGGAGGGTGGGCCGCAGATACGCAGTATTTT. As protein: CASSSGLAGGWAADTQYF.

This rearrangement joins TRBV7-2 to TRBJ1-3; D gene unclear. Germline loops: CDR1 SGHTA, CDR2 FQGNSA. The V and J ends lost 1 base and 0 bases respectively, with 10 bases between them. The CDR3 contains 16 residues. CDR3 region: CASSLVGGYSGNTIYF. The CDR3 region has the DNA TGTGCCAGCAGCTTAGTGGGCGGATACTCTGGAAACACCATATATTTT.

The rearrangement links TRBV12-5 to TRBJ1-1, with D tentatively TRBD1 (5 bases). Trimming pared 6 bases from V and 5 bases from J, leaving 13 bases between. The germline gives CDR1 LGHNT, CDR2 FRNRAP. The CDR3 totals 13 residues. CDR3 bases: TGTGCTAGTGGCCCCCTGGGGGGAACTGAAGCTTTCTTT. Protein product: CASGPLGGTEAFF.